This T cell receptor (beta chain) emerged from a study of identical twins. The study's findings and limits: Among beta out-of-frame sequences, excess sharing between twins appeared weaker. Part of the zero-insertion signal could reflect confounding by invariant MAIT and iNKT cells. Twin-shared out-of-frame alpha sequences showed excess low generation probability.

Germline assignment: CDR1 DFQATT and CDR2 SNEGSKA (reference sequence). The CDR3 loop spans 14 amino acids. V was cut by 1 base and J by 13 bases, with 21 bases left in between. As concerns this clonotype: The antigen is not known.

TCRdb itself ran the 5' RACE reads through MiXCR, one entry per CDR3 protein. The table shows roughly 480,000 distinct CDR3 sequences, with 20% to 30% occurring only once. These same records also appear under a second study, on T cells expressing NK-cell markers. That publication notes: Dominant NKG2C+ clonotype frequencies of roughly 1.0-8% of CD8+ T cells were measured in over 5 donors.

The chain joins TRBV20-1 to TRBJ2-3, with D perhaps being TRBD1 or TRBD2 (6 bases each). The TCR sequence derives from a woman younger than 30 in good health. Source material: CD4+ T cells sorted from blood. The CDR3 DNA follows: TGCAGTGCTAGAGTTGAGGGGGGCCTCAGTAAGGAGTATTTT. The encoded protein is CSARVEGGLSKEYF.